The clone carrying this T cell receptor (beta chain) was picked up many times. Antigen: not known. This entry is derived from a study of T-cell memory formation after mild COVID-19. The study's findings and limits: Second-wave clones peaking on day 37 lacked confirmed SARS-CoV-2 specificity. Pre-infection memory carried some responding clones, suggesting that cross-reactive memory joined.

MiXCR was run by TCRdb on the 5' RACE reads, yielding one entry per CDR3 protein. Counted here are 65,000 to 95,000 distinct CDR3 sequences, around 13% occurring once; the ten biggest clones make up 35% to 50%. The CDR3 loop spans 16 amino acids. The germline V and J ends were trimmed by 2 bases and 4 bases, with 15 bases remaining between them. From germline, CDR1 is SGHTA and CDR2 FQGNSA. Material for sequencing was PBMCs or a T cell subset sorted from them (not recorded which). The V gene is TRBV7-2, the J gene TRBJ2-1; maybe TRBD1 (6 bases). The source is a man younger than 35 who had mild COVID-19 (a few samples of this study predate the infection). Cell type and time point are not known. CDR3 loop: CASSLSESTGYNEQFF. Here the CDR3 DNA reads TGTGCCAGCAGCTTATCCGAATCCACAGGGTACAATGAGCAGTTCTTC.